The clone carrying this T cell receptor beta chain was counted at least ten times. The antigen is undetermined. The sample originates from a study of CD8 T cells in ankylosing spondylitis. Study-level points and caveats: A motif of 7 to 9 highly homologous TCR beta variants was seen as apparently characteristic of ankylosing spondylitis blood. Some motif variants were previously reported in reactive arthritis synovial fluid and blood. Significantly higher representation of disease-linked clones was reported for matched ankylosing spondylitis synovial fluid.

A quantitative 5'-RACE method, one with molecular barcodes, was used to make TCR beta libraries. TCRdb reanalysed the 5' RACE reads using MiXCR and keeps one entry per CDR3 protein. Among about 160,000 distinct CDR3 sequences listed, roughly 18% were seen once. Germline V CDR1 and CDR2: SQVTM, ANQGSEA. V lost 0 bases to trimming and J lost 0 bases, with 5 bases between them. The CDR3 runs 13 residues. The chain carries TRBV29-1 and TRBJ1-2; D remains unclear. The sequencing sample was made of blood, either unsorted or a sorted T cell fraction (not recorded which). The origin of this receptor is a male donor with ankylosing spondylitis or in good health (not recorded which). CDR3 region: CSVEDQPNYGYTF. As DNA, the CDR3 is TGCAGCGTTGAAGATCAACCTAACTATGGCTACACCTTC.